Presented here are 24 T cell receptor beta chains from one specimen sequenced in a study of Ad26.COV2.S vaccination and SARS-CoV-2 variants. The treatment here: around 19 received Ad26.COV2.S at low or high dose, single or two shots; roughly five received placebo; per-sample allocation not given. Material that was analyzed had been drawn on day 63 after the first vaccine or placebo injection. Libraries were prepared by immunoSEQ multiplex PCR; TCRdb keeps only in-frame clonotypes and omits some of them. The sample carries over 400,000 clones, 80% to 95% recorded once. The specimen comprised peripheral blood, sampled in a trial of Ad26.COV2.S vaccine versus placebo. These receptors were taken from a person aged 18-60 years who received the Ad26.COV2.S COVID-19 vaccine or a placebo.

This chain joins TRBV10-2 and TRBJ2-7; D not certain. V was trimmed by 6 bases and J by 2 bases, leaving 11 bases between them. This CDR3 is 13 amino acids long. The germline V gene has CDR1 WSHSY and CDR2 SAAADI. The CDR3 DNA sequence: TGCGCCAGCAGGCCCACGATCACCTACGAGCAGTACTTC. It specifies CASRPTITYEQYF.

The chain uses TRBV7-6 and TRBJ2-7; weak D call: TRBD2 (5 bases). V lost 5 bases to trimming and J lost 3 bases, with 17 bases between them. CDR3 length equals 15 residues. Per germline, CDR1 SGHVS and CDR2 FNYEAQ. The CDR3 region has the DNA TGTGCCAGCAGCAAGACGGGGAACAGCTTCTACGAGCAGTACTTC. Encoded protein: CASSKTGNSFYEQYF.

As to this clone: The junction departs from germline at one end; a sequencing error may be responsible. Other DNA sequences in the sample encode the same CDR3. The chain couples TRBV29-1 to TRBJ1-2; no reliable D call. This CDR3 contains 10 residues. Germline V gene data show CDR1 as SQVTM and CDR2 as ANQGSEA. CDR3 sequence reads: CSVEDYGYTF. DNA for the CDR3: TGCAGCGTCGAAGATTATGGCTACACCTTC.

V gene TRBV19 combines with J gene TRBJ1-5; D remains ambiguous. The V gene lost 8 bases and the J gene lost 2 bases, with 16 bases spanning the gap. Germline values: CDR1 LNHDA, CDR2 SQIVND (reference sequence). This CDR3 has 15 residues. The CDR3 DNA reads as TGTGCCAGTTCGGCCTTAGGGCAGGGCAATCAGCCCCAGCATTTT. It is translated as CASSALGQGNQPQHF. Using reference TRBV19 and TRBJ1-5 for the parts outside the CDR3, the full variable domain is DGGITQSPKYLFRKEGQNVTLSCEQNLNHDAMYWYRQDPGQGLRLIYYSQIVNDFQKGDIAEGYSVSREKKESFPLTVTSAQKNPTAFYLCASSALGQGNQPQHFGDGTRLSIL.

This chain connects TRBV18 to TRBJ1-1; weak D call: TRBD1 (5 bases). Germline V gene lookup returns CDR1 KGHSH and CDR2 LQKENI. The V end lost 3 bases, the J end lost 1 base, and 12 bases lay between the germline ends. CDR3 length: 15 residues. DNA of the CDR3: TGTGCCAGCTCACCCGACGGACAAGCGAACACTGAAGCTTTCTTT. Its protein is CASSPDGQANTEAFF.

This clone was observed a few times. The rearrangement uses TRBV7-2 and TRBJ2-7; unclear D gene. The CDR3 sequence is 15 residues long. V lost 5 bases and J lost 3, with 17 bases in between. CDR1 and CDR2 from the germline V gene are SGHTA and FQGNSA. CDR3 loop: CASSLKVAVRYEQYF. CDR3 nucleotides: TGTGCCAGCAGCCTAAAAGTGGCAGTTCGCTACGAGCAGTACTTC.

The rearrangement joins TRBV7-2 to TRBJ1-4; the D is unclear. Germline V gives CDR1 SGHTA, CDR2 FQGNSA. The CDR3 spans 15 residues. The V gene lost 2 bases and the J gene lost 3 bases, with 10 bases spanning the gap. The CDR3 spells CASSLTRAPNEKLFF. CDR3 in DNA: TGTGCCAGCAGCTTAACCCGGGCACCTAATGAAAAACTGTTTTTT.

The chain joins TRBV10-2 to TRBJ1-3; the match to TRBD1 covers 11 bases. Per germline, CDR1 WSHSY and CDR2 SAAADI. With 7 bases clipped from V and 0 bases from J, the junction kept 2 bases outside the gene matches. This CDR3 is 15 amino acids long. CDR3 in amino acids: CASTGTGGSGNTIYF. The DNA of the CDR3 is TGCGCCAGCACCGGGACAGGGGGCTCTGGAAACACCATATATTTT.

CDR3 coding DNA: TGTGCCAGTAGTGCGGGACGGATGAACACTGAAGCTTTCTTT. Protein sequence: CASSAGRMNTEAFF. V usage is TRBV19 and J usage is TRBJ1-1; tentatively, D is TRBD1 (5 bases). Germline V gene sequence: CDR1 LNHDA, CDR2 SQIVND (reference sequence). Trimming pared 5 bases from V and 0 bases from J, leaving 10 bases between. CDR3 length: 14 residues.

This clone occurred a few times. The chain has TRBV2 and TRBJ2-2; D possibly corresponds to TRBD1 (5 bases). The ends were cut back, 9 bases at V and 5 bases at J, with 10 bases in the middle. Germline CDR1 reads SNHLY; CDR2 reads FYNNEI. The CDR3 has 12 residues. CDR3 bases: TGTGCCAGTGAGACAGAGACCGGGGAGCTGTTTTTT. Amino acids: CASETETGELFF.

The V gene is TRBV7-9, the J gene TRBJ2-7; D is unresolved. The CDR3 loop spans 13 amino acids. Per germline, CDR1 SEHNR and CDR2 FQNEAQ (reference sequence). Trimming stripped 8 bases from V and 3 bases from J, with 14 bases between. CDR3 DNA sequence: TGTGCCAGCCGCGGTGGGTGGGTCTACGAGCAGTACTTC. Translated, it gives CASRGGWVYEQYF.

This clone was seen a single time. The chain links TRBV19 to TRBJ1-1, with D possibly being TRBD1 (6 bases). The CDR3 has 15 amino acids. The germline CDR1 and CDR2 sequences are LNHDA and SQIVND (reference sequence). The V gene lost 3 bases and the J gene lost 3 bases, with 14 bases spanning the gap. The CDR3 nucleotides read TGTGCCAGTAGTATTTCGCAGGGGTGGGACACTGAAGCTTTCTTT. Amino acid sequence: CASSISQGWDTEAFF. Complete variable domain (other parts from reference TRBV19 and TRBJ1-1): DGGITQSPKYLFRKEGQNVTLSCEQNLNHDAMYWYRQDPGQGLRLIYYSQIVNDFQKGDIAEGYSVSREKKESFPLTVTSAQKNPTAFYLCASSISQGWDTEAFFGQGTRLTVV.

CDR3 nucleotide sequence: TGTGCCAGCAGCTTGGGGGGGGTGCGCAGGGGTTCTACTGAAGCTTTCTTT. Its protein is CASSLGGVRRGSTEAFF. The chain combines TRBV5-4 with TRBJ1-1; D is possibly TRBD1 (6 bases). Germline CDR1 is SGHNT and CDR2 is YYREEE (reference sequence). This CDR3 spans 17 amino acids. With 0 bases removed from V and 5 bases from J, the gap between germline ends came to 20 bases.

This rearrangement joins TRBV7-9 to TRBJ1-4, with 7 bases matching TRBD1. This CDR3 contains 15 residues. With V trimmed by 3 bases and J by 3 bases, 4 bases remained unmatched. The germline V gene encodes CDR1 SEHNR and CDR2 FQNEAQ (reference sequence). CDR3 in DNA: TGTGCCAGCAGCTTGGAGGGGGCGCCTAATGAAAAACTGTTTTTT. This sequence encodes CASSLEGAPNEKLFF.

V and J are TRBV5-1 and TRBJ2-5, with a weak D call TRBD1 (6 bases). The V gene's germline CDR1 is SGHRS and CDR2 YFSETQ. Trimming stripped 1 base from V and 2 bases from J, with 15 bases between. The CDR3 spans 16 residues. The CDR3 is CASSLPGRGTQETQYF. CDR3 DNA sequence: TGCGCCAGCAGCTTGCCGGGCAGGGGAACACAAGAGACCCAGTACTTC. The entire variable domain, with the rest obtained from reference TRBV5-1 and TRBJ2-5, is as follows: KAGVTQTPRYLIKTRGQQVTLSCSPISGHRSVSWYQQTPGQGLQFLFEYFSETQRNKGNFPGRFSGRQFSNSRSEMNVSTLELGDSALYLCASSLPGRGTQETQYFGPGTRLLVL.

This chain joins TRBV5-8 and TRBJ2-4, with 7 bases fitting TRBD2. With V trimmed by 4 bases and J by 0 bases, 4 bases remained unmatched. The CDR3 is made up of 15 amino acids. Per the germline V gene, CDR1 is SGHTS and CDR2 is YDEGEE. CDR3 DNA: TGTGCCAGCAGCCGGGGGGTCTTAGCCAAAAACATTCAGTACTTC. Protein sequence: CASSRGVLAKNIQYF.

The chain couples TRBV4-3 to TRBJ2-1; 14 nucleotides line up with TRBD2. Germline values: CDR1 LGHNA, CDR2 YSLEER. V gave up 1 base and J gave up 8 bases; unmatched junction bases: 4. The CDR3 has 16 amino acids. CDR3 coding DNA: TGCGCCAGCAGCCAAGCCGGACTAGCGGGGGGCGATGAGCAGTTCTTC. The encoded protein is CASSQAGLAGGDEQFF.

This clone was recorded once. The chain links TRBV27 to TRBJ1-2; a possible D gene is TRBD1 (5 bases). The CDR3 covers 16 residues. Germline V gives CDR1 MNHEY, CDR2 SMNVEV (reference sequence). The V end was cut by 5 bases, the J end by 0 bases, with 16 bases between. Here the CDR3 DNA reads TGTGCCAGCAGTCGGCAGGGACTTGAAGCTAACTATGGCTACACCTTC. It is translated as CASSRQGLEANYGYTF.

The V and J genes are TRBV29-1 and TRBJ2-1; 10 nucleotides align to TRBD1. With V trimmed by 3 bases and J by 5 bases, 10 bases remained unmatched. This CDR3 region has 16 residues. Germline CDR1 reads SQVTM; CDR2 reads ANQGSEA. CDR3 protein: CSVDKLDRGMDNEQFF. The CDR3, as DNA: TGCAGCGTTGACAAATTGGACAGGGGGATGGACAATGAGCAGTTCTTC.

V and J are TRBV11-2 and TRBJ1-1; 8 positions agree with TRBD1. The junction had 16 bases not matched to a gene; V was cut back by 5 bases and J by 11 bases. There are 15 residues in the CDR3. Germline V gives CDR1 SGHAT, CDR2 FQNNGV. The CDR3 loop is CASSSIIGQGFSAFF. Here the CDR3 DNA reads TGTGCCAGCAGCAGCATAATAGGACAGGGATTCAGTGCTTTCTTT.

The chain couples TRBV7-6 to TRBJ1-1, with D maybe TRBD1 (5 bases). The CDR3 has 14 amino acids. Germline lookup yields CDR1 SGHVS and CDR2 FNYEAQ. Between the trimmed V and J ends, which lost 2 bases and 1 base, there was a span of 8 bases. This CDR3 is CASSLRGENTEAFF. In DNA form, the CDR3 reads TGTGCCAGCAGCTTACGGGGGGAGAACACTGAAGCTTTCTTT.

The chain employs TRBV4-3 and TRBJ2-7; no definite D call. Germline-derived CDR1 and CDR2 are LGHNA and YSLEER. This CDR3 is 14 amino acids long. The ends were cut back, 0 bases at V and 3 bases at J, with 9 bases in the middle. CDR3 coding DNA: TGCGCCAGCAGCCAAGAATCCCAGGTCTACGAGCAGTACTTC. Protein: CASSQESQVYEQYF.

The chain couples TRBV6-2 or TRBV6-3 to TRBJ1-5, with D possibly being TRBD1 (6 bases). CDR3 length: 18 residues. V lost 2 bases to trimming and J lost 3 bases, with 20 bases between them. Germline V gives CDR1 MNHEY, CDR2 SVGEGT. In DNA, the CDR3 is TGTGCCAGCAGTTACCTTCCACAACATCAGGGGTACAATCAGCCCCAGCATTTT. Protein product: CASSYLPQHQGYNQPQHF.

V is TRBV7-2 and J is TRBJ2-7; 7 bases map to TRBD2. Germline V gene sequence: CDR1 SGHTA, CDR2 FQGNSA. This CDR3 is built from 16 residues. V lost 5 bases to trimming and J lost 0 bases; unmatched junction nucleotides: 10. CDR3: CASSPQTSLISYEQYF. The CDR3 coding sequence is TGTGCCAGCAGCCCACAGACTAGCCTCATCTCCTACGAGCAGTACTTC.